Included here is one TCR beta chain sequence, with context. Germline-derived CDR1 and CDR2 are MNHEY and SMNVEV (reference sequence). V shed 6 bases, J shed 4 bases, and the junction held 9 bases outside the gene matches. This CDR3 has 15 residues. A single record per CDR3 protein comes from TCRdb applying MiXCR to the PCR reads. The data contain approximately 280 distinct CDR3 sequences, about 14% of them singletons. This sample is drawn from a study of CXCR3 chemokines and chemotherapy response in bladder cancer. The receptor comes from a human donor with bladder cancer that did not respond to neoadjuvant chemotherapy. This sample was obtained from a patient whose treatment included neoadjuvant chemotherapy. The genes are TRBV27 and TRBJ2-3; 8 bases line up with TRBD2. DNA for the CDR3: TGTGCCAGCAGCTTAAGCGGGGGTTCGCCAGATACGCAGTATTTT. Its translation: CASSLSGGSPDTQYF.